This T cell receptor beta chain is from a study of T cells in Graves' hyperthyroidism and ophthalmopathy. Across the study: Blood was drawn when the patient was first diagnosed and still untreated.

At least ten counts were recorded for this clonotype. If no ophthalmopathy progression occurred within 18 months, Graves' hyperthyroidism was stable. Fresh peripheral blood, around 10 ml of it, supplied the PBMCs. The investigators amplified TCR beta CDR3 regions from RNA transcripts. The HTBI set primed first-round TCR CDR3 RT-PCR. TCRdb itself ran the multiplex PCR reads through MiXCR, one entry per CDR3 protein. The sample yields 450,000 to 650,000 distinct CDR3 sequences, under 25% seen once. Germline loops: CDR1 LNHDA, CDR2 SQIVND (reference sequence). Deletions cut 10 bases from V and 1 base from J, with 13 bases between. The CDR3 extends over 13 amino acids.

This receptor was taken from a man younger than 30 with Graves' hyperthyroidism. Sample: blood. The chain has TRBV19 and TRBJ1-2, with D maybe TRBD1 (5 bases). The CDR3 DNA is TGTGCCACTACCCTCGGGGGTAACTATGGCTACACCTTC. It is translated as CATTLGGNYGYTF.